A single sample gave rise to the 30 T cell receptor beta chains below, sequenced in a study of blood T cell repertoires in COVID-19 (TCRdb year 2020). Libraries were prepared through the immunoSEQ multiplex PCR assay. This immuneACCESS table, as held by TCRdb, lists in-frame sequences with V and J called but not all clones. Of the missing ones, under half trace to an unresolved V gene in checked studies; the others have no known cause. Recorded for this sample are approximately 250,000 clones; around 88% of them occurred a single time. In total, the top ten clones hold 2.5% of the sample. The sequencing sample was made of PBMCs or T cells enriched from blood (not recorded which). These receptors were collected from a woman between 35 and 50 years old with acute COVID-19.

The chain's CDR3 is CASSTGEYFQQFF. CDR3 sequence (DNA): TGTGCCAGTAGTACCGGGGAATACTTTCAGCAGTTCTTC. The rearrangement uses TRBV19 and TRBJ2-1; a weak D match, TRBD2 (5 bases). Between the trimmed V and J ends, which lost 4 bases and 11 bases, there was a span of 15 bases. In germline, CDR1 is LNHDA, CDR2 SQIVND (reference sequence). This CDR3 is 13 amino acids long. Combining the CDR3 with reference TRBV19 and TRBJ2-1 gives the whole variable domain DGGITQSPKYLFRKEGQNVTLSCEQNLNHDAMYWYRQDPGQGLRLIYYSQIVNDFQKGDIAEGYSVSREKKESFPLTVTSAQKNPTAFYLCASSTGEYFQQFFGPGTRLTVL.

The chain joins TRBV27 to TRBJ2-2; D ambiguous. CDR3 length: 15 residues. V lost 5 bases to trimming and J lost 5 bases, with 15 bases between them. Germline lookup yields CDR1 MNHEY and CDR2 SMNVEV (reference sequence). The CDR3 DNA is TGTGCCAGCAGTCCCGCCCGGGTTACGACCGGGGAGCTGTTTTTT. Translated: CASSPARVTTGELFF.

This sequence joins TRBV27 and TRBJ1-4; the match to TRBD1 covers 7 bases. The junction had 6 bases not matched to a gene; V was cut back by 5 bases and J by 3 bases. This CDR3 spans 15 amino acids. Germline V gives CDR1 MNHEY, CDR2 SMNVEV (reference sequence). CDR3 in DNA: TGTGCCAGCAGTCCTGGGGACAGATCTAATGAAAAACTGTTTTTT. Translated, it gives CASSPGDRSNEKLFF.

This sequence joins TRBV27 and TRBJ2-5, with 10 nucleotides matching TRBD2. Losses at the gene ends were 3 bases for V and 4 bases for J; bases not matched to a gene: 11. This CDR3 is 17 amino acids long. Germline CDR1 MNHEY, CDR2 SMNVEV (reference sequence). CDR3 nucleotide sequence: TGTGCCAGCAGTTTCACCCAGCCAGCGGGGGGGCGAGAGACCCAGTACTTC. Protein product: CASSFTQPAGGRETQYF.

This clone has just a few counts. The chain has TRBV5-6 and TRBJ2-2; tentatively, D is TRBD2 (5 bases). V lost 5 bases, J lost 6 bases, and 8 bases lay in between. Germline CDR1 is SGHDT and CDR2 is YYEEEE. There are 12 residues in the CDR3. For the CDR3, the DNA is TGTGCCAGCAGTTACGGGGCCGGGGAGCTGTTTTTT. It translates to CASSYGAGELFF.

The rearrangement uses TRBV6-5 and TRBJ2-5; the match to TRBD2 covers 11 bases. The trim removed 6 bases at V and 7 bases at J, leaving 1 base unmatched. CDR3 length: 12 residues. From germline, CDR1 is MNHEY and CDR2 SVGAGI. Written as DNA, the CDR3 is TGTGCCAGCAGACTAGCGGGGGTGACCCAGTACTTC. Residues: CASRLAGVTQYF.

The chain uses TRBV5-1 and TRBJ2-3, with 9 positions matching TRBD2. Germline assignment: CDR1 SGHRS and CDR2 YFSETQ. This CDR3 spans 18 amino acids. Unmatched junction bases numbered 15, after V lost 4 bases and J lost 3 bases. The CDR3 is CASSPNTLREGRTDTQYF. For the CDR3, the DNA is TGCGCCAGCAGCCCGAACACTTTGCGGGAGGGCCGGACAGATACGCAGTATTTT.

This clone was counted between two and nine times. The CDR3 reads CASSYETGYEQYF. For the CDR3, the DNA is TGTGCCAGCAGTTACGAGACTGGCTACGAGCAGTACTTC. V usage is TRBV6-6 and J usage is TRBJ2-7; no clear D. Trimming pared 2 bases from V and 3 bases from J, leaving 8 bases between. CDR1 MNHNY and CDR2 SVGAGI come from the germline V gene (reference sequence). The CDR3 consists of 13 residues.

The chain joins TRBV4-2 to TRBJ2-3, with D unclear. The germline V and J ends were trimmed by 4 bases and 0 bases, with 11 bases remaining between them. This CDR3 has 15 amino acids. Germline loops: CDR1 LGHNA, CDR2 YNFKEQ. CDR3 in amino acids: CASSRAAESTDTQYF. The CDR3 DNA is TGTGCCAGCAGCCGAGCTGCCGAAAGCACAGATACGCAGTATTTT.

The chain carries TRBV19 and TRBJ1-1, with D possibly TRBD1 on 6 matching bases. V shed 6 bases and J shed 4 bases, with 18 bases lying between them. Germline assignment: CDR1 LNHDA and CDR2 SQIVND (reference sequence). The CDR3 is made up of 15 amino acids. The CDR3 coding sequence is TGTGCCAGTAGCATCTTGAACAGGGTAAGCACTGAAGCTTTCTTT. This codes for CASSILNRVSTEAFF.

The chain couples TRBV9 to TRBJ2-3, with a possible D match to TRBD2 (5 bases). Germline V gives CDR1 SGDLS, CDR2 YYNGEE. Trimming pared 4 bases from V and 3 bases from J, leaving 18 bases between. This CDR3 has 16 amino acids. CDR3 coding DNA: TGTGCCAGCAGCCCCCGGGCCTCAACGGGAACAGATACGCAGTATTTT. Protein: CASSPRASTGTDTQYF.

DNA of the CDR3: TGTGCCAGCAGCGTAGCCCTGTCCTCAGGGGCTGGTGAAAAACTGTTTTTT. The encoded protein is CASSVALSSGAGEKLFF. The gene calls are TRBV9 and TRBJ1-4; possible D gene TRBD1, 6 bases. The germline CDR1 and CDR2 sequences are SGDLS and YYNGEE. V dropped 0 bases and J dropped 7 bases, with 19 bases sitting between them. The CDR3 has 17 residues. Looking up the rest from reference TRBV9 and TRBJ1-4 gives the full variable domain: DSGVTQTPKHLITATGQRVTLRCSPRSGDLSVYWYQQSLDQGLQFLIQYYNGEERAKGNILERFSAQQFPDLHSELNLSSLELGDSALYFCASSVALSSGAGEKLFFGSGTQLSVL.

The chain joins TRBV5-6 to TRBJ2-3; D not certain. The germline V and J ends were trimmed by 2 bases and 4 bases, with 5 bases remaining between them. The CDR3 contains 12 residues. Germline V gene sequence: CDR1 SGHDT, CDR2 YYEEEE. The CDR3 nucleotides read TGTGCCAGCAGCTTCAGGTCAGATACGCAGTATTTT. This translates into CASSFRSDTQYF.

This clone was seen just once. The J gene is TRBJ1-3, the V gene TRBV24-1; D remains unclear. The CDR3 runs 13 residues. The germline CDR1 and CDR2 sequences are KGHDR and SFDVKD. V lost 4 bases and J 5 bases, leaving 8 bases between the germline ends. CDR3 protein: CATSERDRNTIYF. As DNA, the CDR3 is TGTGCCACCAGTGAACGTGACAGAAACACCATATATTTT.

The chain combines TRBV5-4 with TRBJ1-2, with 7 bases aligning to TRBD1. V was pared by 3 bases and J by 8 bases, with 10 bases of the junction left unmatched. The CDR3 is 14 amino acids. Per germline, CDR1 SGHNT and CDR2 YYREEE (reference sequence). The DNA for the CDR3 is TGTGCCAGCAGCTACGTGGAGGGGGCGGGCGGCTACACCTTC. It yields the protein CASSYVEGAGGYTF.

This chain uses TRBV11-3 with TRBJ1-1; 7 bases are a match to TRBD1. Germline V gives CDR1 SGHNT, CDR2 YENEEA. The V gene end was trimmed by 5 bases and the J gene end by 5 bases; junction bases not matched to a gene: 8. The CDR3 sequence is 14 residues long. CDR3 nucleotides: TGTGCCAGCAGCGCCCGACAGGGCTGGACTGAAGCTTTCTTT. It yields the protein CASSARQGWTEAFF.

This chain uses TRBV21-1 with TRBJ2-5; the table's D gene call, TRBD1, was not cross checked with the DNA. TRBV21-1 constitutes a pseudogene. This CDR3 is 14 amino acids long. CDR3 coding DNA: TGTGCCAGCACCTCCCGCAGGGGGCTAGAGACCCAGTACTTC. This sequence encodes CASTSRRGLETQYF.

The rearrangement links TRBV29-1 to TRBJ1-3; TRBD1 matches at 8 bases. This CDR3 is 12 amino acids long. From germline, CDR1 is SQVTM and CDR2 ANQGSEA. After removal of 2 bases from V and 7 bases from J, the junction contained 1 base not matched to a gene. The DNA for the CDR3 is TGCAGCGTTGAAACAGGGGGTAACACCATATATTTT. Translation gives CSVETGGNTIYF.

This clone has only a few counts. The chain recombines TRBV11-3 with TRBJ1-2, with TRBD1 identical over 7 bases. V was clipped by 0 bases and J by 7 bases; unmatched bases: 11. CDR3 length equals 16 residues. CDR1 and CDR2 from the germline V gene are SGHNT and YENEEA. CDR3 residues: CASSLERGRGDGGYTF. CDR3 coding DNA: TGTGCCAGCAGCTTAGAGAGGGGGCGCGGGGACGGTGGCTACACCTTC.

The chain uses TRBV2 and TRBJ2-7, with 11 bases fitting TRBD2. The CDR3 sequence is 12 residues long. The ends lost 5 bases at V and 9 bases at J; junction bases unmatched: 3. Germline-derived CDR1 and CDR2 are SNHLY and FYNNEI. Written as DNA, the CDR3 is TGTGCCAGCAGTTTGACTAGCGGGGTGCAGTACTTC. This gives the protein CASSLTSGVQYF.

This chain uses TRBV2 with TRBJ2-2, with 9 bases identical to TRBD2. This CDR3 is built from 16 residues. V lost 5 bases and J lost 7; bases outside the gene matches: 11. Germline V gives CDR1 SNHLY, CDR2 FYNNEI. The CDR3 sequence: CASSLSGRPRGGELFF. The CDR3 DNA reads TGTGCCAGCAGTTTAAGCGGGAGGCCTCGAGGCGGGGAGCTGTTTTTT. Full variable domain (rest looked up from reference TRBV2 and TRBJ2-2): EPEVTQTPSHQVTQMGQEVILRCVPISNHLYFYWYRQILGQKVEFLVSFYNNEISEKSEIFDDQFSVERPDGSNFTLKIRSTKLEDSAMYFCASSLSGRPRGGELFFGEGSRLTVL.

The rearrangement joins TRBV29-1 to TRBJ2-2; tentative D call: TRBD1 (5 bases). Germline V lookup: CDR1 SQVTM, CDR2 ANQGSEA. The CDR3 covers 13 residues. The V and J ends lost 7 bases and 5 bases respectively, with 14 bases between them. The CDR3 protein is CSGIREGTGELFF. The CDR3 DNA reads TGCAGCGGTATCAGGGAAGGAACCGGGGAGCTGTTTTTT.

The chain recombines TRBV10-3 with TRBJ1-2; 9 bases are a match to TRBD1. The V segment lost 8 bases and the J segment 7 bases; nucleotides outside the gene matches: 5. The CDR3 extends over 12 amino acids. Germline CDR1 and CDR2: ENHRY and SYGVKD. The DNA for the CDR3 is TGTGCCATCCGGGACAGGGAAATTGGCTACACCTTC. Amino acid sequence: CAIRDREIGYTF.

DNA of the CDR3: TGTGCCAGCTCACCAAGGACAGGGATTAACTATGGCTACACCTTC. Encoded protein: CASSPRTGINYGYTF. The genes are TRBV18 and TRBJ1-2, with 8 bases identical to TRBD1. V gave up 2 bases and J gave up 1 base; unmatched junction bases: 3. The CDR3 covers 15 residues. Germline V CDR1 and CDR2: KGHSH, LQKENI. The variable domain in full, completed from reference TRBV18 and TRBJ1-2, reads NAGVMQNPRHLVRRRGQEARLRCSPMKGHSHVYWYRQLPEEGLKFMVYLQKENIIDESGMPKERFSAEFPKEGPSILRIQQVVRGDSAAYFCASSPRTGINYGYTFGSGTRLTVV.

CDR3 in DNA: TGCGCCAGCAGCCAAGATAATCGGCAGCGTTACTTC. It is translated as CASSQDNRQRYF. The chain couples TRBV4-3 to TRBJ2-4; D uncertain. Germline CDR1 is LGHNA and CDR2 is YSLEER. Trimming removed 0 bases from V and 16 bases from J, with 13 bases in between. The CDR3 sequence is 12 residues long.

Regarding this clone: One junction end does not reproduce the germline sequence, and a read error may be involved. Other DNA sequences in the same sample also yield this CDR3. The chain combines TRBV7-8 with TRBJ1-5; D is perhaps TRBD1 (5 bases). Germline assignment: CDR1 SGHVS and CDR2 FQNEAQ. This CDR3 has 15 residues. The CDR3 spells CASARGENSNQPQHF. The DNA for the CDR3 is TGCGCCAGCGCACGGGGGGAGAATAGCAATCAGCCCCAGCATTTT.

This clone was detected once. This sequence joins TRBV25-1 and TRBJ2-4, with 7 bases fitting TRBD1. CDR3 length: 16 residues. Germline V CDR1 and CDR2: MGHDK, SYGVNS. Trimming took 4 bases from V and 7 from J; bases not matched to a gene: 13. The CDR3 spells CASSATRGTAPNIQYF. In DNA, the CDR3 is TGTGCCAGCAGTGCCACCAGGGGGACAGCCCCTAACATTCAGTACTTC.

The V and J genes are TRBV5-3 and TRBJ2-1; 13 positions match TRBD2. TRBV5-3 falls under the ORF class, with uncertain function. The V and J ends lost 0 bases and 6 bases, in that order; junction bases with no gene match: 15. CDR3 length: 20 amino acids. CDR3 in DNA: TGTGCCAGAAGCTTGGTTACCTGGACTAGCGGGAGAAAATCTATCAATGAGCAGTTCTTC. Its protein is CARSLVTWTSGRKSINEQFF.

This rearrangement joins TRBV6-2 or TRBV6-3 to TRBJ1-1, with D perhaps matching TRBD1 (5 bases). This CDR3 comprises 17 residues. Germline V lookup: CDR1 MNHEY, CDR2 SVGEGT. V dropped 0 bases and J dropped 0 bases, with 14 bases sitting between them. DNA of the CDR3: TGTGCCAGCAGTTACTCAACAGGCAGATCCGTGAACACTGAAGCTTTCTTT. Amino acid sequence: CASSYSTGRSVNTEAFF.

The J gene is TRBJ1-6, the V gene TRBV2; D is possibly TRBD1 (6 bases). The CDR3 loop spans 17 amino acids. Germline CDR1 reads SNHLY; CDR2 reads FYNNEI. V shed 6 bases and J shed 6 bases, with 21 bases lying between them. The CDR3 region is CASRFQGSAWSNSPLHF. The CDR3 DNA reads as TGTGCCAGCAGGTTTCAGGGGTCGGCCTGGTCTAATTCACCCCTCCACTTT.